This is a list of T cell receptor beta chains from one sample in a study of technical replicates of blood from a handful of donors. Clones were read by immunoSEQ multiplex PCR, and TCRdb kept only the in-frame ones, dropping some. The repertoire holds 65,000 to 85,000 clones, with around 96% as singletons. Sequenced input: T cells isolated from PBMCs. These receptors were obtained from a human donor in good health. Both conserved end residues are part of each CDR3. The order of the fields is J gene, D gene, V gene, clone size, CDR3 DNA, CDR3 protein. The D gene is left open where the match is weak. A row's size may be missing; if present it is once, few, many or a size class.

>TRBJ2-1|TRBD2|TRBV7-2|NA
TGTGCCAGCAGCTTCCTAGCGGGAGGGCCCAATGAGCAGTTCTTC
CASSFLAGGPNEQFF
>TRBJ2-1|TRBD2|TRBV4-2|NA
TGTGCCAGCAGCCAAGATTTTGCCGGGACTAGCGGGAGAGAGCAGTTCTTC
CASSQDFAGTSGREQFF
>TRBJ2-3|TRBD2|TRBV9|NA
TGTGCCAGCAGCACGGGACTAGCGGGAACTAGCACAGATACGCAGTATTTT
CASSTGLAGTSTDTQYF
>TRBJ1-1|NA|TRBV4-1|NA
TGCGCCAGCAGCCAGCCGGGGGTGCGGACTGAAGCTTTCTTT
CASSQPGVRTEAFF
>TRBJ1-4|TRBD1|TRBV30|NA
TGTGCCGGCGGGGGGACAGGGCTCGTGGATGAAAAACTGTTTTTT
CAGGGTGLVDEKLFF
>TRBJ2-5|NA|TRBV7-3|NA
TGTGCCAGCAGCCCCACAGGACGCTCCCGACAAGAGACCCAGTACTTC
CASSPTGRSRQETQYF
>TRBJ1-1|TRBD1|TRBV5-1|NA
TGCGCCAGCAGTTACCTAAGGGGGCTGGTGAACACTGAAGCTTTCTTT
CASSYLRGLVNTEAFF
>TRBJ2-7|TRBD1|TRBV5-4|NA
TGTGCCAGCACAAGACAGGGCCGCTACGAGCAGTACTTC
CASTRQGRYEQYF
>TRBJ1-4|NA|TRBV16|NA
TGTGCCAGCAGCCATCTGGACAGCCGTAATGAAAAACTGTTTTTT
CASSHLDSRNEKLFF
>TRBJ2-7|NA|TRBV7-8|NA
TGTGCCAGCAGCTTGGAGCCATACGAGCAGTACTTC
CASSLEPYEQYF
>TRBJ1-2|TRBD1|TRBV19|NA
TGTGCCAGCCGACAGGGACTTAACTATGGCTACACCTTC
CASRQGLNYGYTF
>TRBJ2-1|NA|TRBV18|NA
TGTGCCAGCTCACCACCACAGGGTAATGAGCAGTTCTTC
CASSPPQGNEQFF
>TRBJ2-7|NA|TRBV5-6|NA
TGTGCCAGCAACCCACGGGCAGGGTGGCAGCAGTACTTC
CASNPRAGWQQYF
>TRBJ2-5|TRBD2|TRBV5-1|once
TGCGCCAGCAGCTTTGGGACTAGTCAAGAGACCCAGTACTTC
CASSFGTSQETQYF
>TRBJ2-7|TRBD2|TRBV7-8|once
TGTGCCAGCAGCTTGGGACTAGTACGTACCAGCTACGAGCAGTACTTC
CASSLGLVRTSYEQYF
>TRBJ1-6|TRBD1|TRBV19|NA
TGTGCCAGCCTCGGACAGGCTAATTCACCCCTCCACTTT
CASLGQANSPLHF
>TRBJ1-2|TRBD1|TRBV5-1|NA
TGCGCCAGCAGCTCGTCCCGGGACAGCAACTATGGCTACACCTTC
CASSSSRDSNYGYTF
>TRBJ1-1|NA|TRBV7-9|NA
TGTGCCAGCAGCTTAGGGGGGGGTGAAGCTTTCTTT
CASSLGGGEAFF
>TRBJ2-1|TRBD1|TRBV30|NA
TGTGCCTGGAGTGTGGGACAGTCATACAATGAGCAGTTCTTC
CAWSVGQSYNEQFF
>TRBJ1-1|NA|TRBV4-1|NA
TGCGCCAGCAGCCAGATCGGACAGAACACTGAAGCTTTCTTT
CASSQIGQNTEAFF
>TRBJ2-7|NA|TRBV2|NA
TGTGCCTGTCAGGGATTAGAAGAGCAGTACTTC
CACQGLEEQYF
>TRBJ1-1|NA|TRBV9|NA
TGTGCCAGCAGCGATACAGGATTCACTGAAGCTTTCTTT
CASSDTGFTEAFF
>TRBJ1-2|TRBD1|TRBV2|NA
TGTGCCACCCCAACAGGGGACAATCGGAATGGCTACACCTTC
CATPTGDNRNGYTF
>TRBJ1-2|NA|TRBV10-1|NA
TGCGCCAGCAGTCTGGACAGCCGCTATGGCTACACCTTC
CASSLDSRYGYTF
>TRBJ2-7|NA|TRBV6-5|once
TGTGCCAGCAGTTATAACCAGGGCCTAGGAGAGCAGTACTTC
CASSYNQGLGEQYF
>TRBJ1-5|NA|TRBV21-1|NA
TGTGCCAGCAGCAAAGGTGACAGGGAGTGGATTTCTGGGAATCAGCCCCAGCATTTT
CASSKGDREWISGNQPQHF
>TRBJ1-1|NA|TRBV19|NA
TGTGCCAGTAGTCCCTCCCGGGGAGGGGGGAGCACTGAAGCTTTCTTT
CASSPSRGGGSTEAFF
>TRBJ2-7|TRBD1|TRBV4-1|NA
TGCGCCAGCAGCCAAGATCGGGACAGGTCTTACGAGCAGTACTTC
CASSQDRDRSYEQYF
>TRBJ2-3|TRBD2|TRBV5-6|NA
TGTGCCAGCAGCAAGACTAGCGGGGGACGCACAGATACGCAGTATTTT
CASSKTSGGRTDTQYF
>TRBJ1-2|NA|TRBV6-1|once
TGTGCCAGCGTAGCTAACTATGGCTACACCTTC
CASVANYGYTF
>TRBJ2-1|NA|TRBV7-6|once
TGTGCCAGCAGCTTCGACCCACGAGGGAATGAGCAGTTCTTC
CASSFDPRGNEQFF
>TRBJ2-5|TRBD2|TRBV19|NA
TGTGCCAGTAGTATCGGGGGGAGAACTGAAGAGACCCAGTACTTC
CASSIGGRTEETQYF
>TRBJ2-7|TRBD2|TRBV28|NA
TGTGCCAGCAGTTTCCGTTCTGGGACTAGCGGGGACGAGCAGTACTTC
CASSFRSGTSGDEQYF
>TRBJ1-1|NA|TRBV15|NA
TGTGCCACCAGCAGAGATTTCGCAGGGTATAACACTGAAGCTTTCTTT
CATSRDFAGYNTEAFF
>TRBJ2-5|TRBD2|TRBV7-6|NA
TGTGCCAGCAGCCTGGCCTTAGGACTAGCGGGAGGTATAAAGAGAACCCAGTACTTC
CASSLALGLAGGIKRTQYF
>TRBJ1-4|NA|TRBV29-1|NA
TGCAGCGTTGCTCACAGGGTTGAAAAACTGTTTTTT
CSVAHRVEKLFF
>TRBJ2-2|NA|TRBV5-1|few
TGCGCCAGCAGCTTCGCAGGGATGAACACCGGGGAGCTGTTTTTT
CASSFAGMNTGELFF
>TRBJ2-5|NA|TRBV11-3|NA
TGTGCCAGCACCGACCGGGACTACCAAGAGACCCAGTACTTC
CASTDRDYQETQYF
>TRBJ2-3|TRBD1|TRBV6-5|NA
TGTGCCAGCAGTTACTCAGGGACAGGGGCAGATACGCAGTATTTT
CASSYSGTGADTQYF
>TRBJ2-7|NA|TRBV7-9|NA
TGTGCCAGCAGCTCCACTAGTTGGCGAGCCTACGAGCAGTACTTC
CASSSTSWRAYEQYF
>TRBJ2-1|NA|TRBV6-1|NA
TGTGCCAGCAGCCAAGAAGGAAGCGGGCAGTTCTTC
CASSQEGSGQFF
>TRBJ2-7|NA|TRBV10-2|NA
TGCGCCAGCGGTCAGGGTGGCTACGAGCAGTACTTC
CASGQGGYEQYF
>TRBJ2-7|NA|TRBV19|once
TGTGCCAGTAGTATATCAGGAATAACGCCAAAGGAGCAGTACTTC
CASSISGITPKEQYF
>TRBJ2-1|TRBD1|TRBV6-1|NA
TGTGCCAGCACCCTCCGGGACAGGAACAATGAGCAGTTCTTC
CASTLRDRNNEQFF
>TRBJ2-7|TRBD1|TRBV5-1|NA
TGCGCCAGCAGCCGGACAGGGTCAAACTTCTACGAGCAGTACTTC
CASSRTGSNFYEQYF
>TRBJ2-4|NA|TRBV6-6|NA
TGTGCCAGCAGTTACGGGAGAGGTCAGTACTTC
CASSYGRGQYF
>TRBJ2-1|TRBD2|TRBV5-4|once
TGTGCCAGCAGCTTTAGCGGGGGGAAGGAGGGGCAGTTCTTC
CASSFSGGKEGQFF
>TRBJ2-1|TRBD1|TRBV9|NA
TGTGCCAGCAGCGGATGGACAGGGGGCGGGAATGAGCAGTTCTTC
CASSGWTGGGNEQFF
>TRBJ2-7|TRBD1|TRBV7-9|once
TGTGCCAGCAGCCCAAAGGGACAGGGTTCCTTCGAGCAGTACTTC
CASSPKGQGSFEQYF
>TRBJ2-7|TRBD1|TRBV11-3|NA
TGTGCCAGCAGCCCATTCCCTCTAACCGGGACAGGGTTTTACGAGCAGTACTTC
CASSPFPLTGTGFYEQYF